This T cell receptor beta chain was identified during a study of T cell responses to AZD1222 COVID-19 vaccine. The repertoire was sequenced with immunoSEQ multiplex PCR; TCRdb's copy has only in-frame clones and lacks some. Of some 120,000 clones in the sample, about 85% are singletons; the top ten hold 4.4%. The length of the CDR3 is 14 residues. Trimming took 5 bases from V and 8 from J; bases not matched to a gene: 8. The germline CDR1 and CDR2 sequences are SEHNR and FQNEAQ (reference sequence). This clone was recorded only once. The chain carries TRBV7-9 and TRBJ1-4, with 7 bases fitting TRBD1. The sequence was collected from an adult in good health. This material consisted of peripheral blood, taken on day 0 of AZD1222 vaccination. CDR3 DNA: TGTGCCAGCAGCCTGTCGACAGGGAGGGAAAAACTGTTTTTT. It codes for CASSLSTGREKLFF.